This is a list of T cell receptor beta chains from one sample in a study of human T cells and chemical hapten exposure. TCRdb used MiXCR to reprocess the RACE reads, holding one entry per CDR3 protein. The sample lists 40,000 or so distinct CDR3 sequences, 3% to 4% occurring once. The sample here was whole blood, taken in connection with sensitization to the hapten diphenylcyclopropenone (DPC). These receptors were taken from a man aged 45-65 years with alopecia areata. Some clones in this sample may be carry-over from other donors' samples. Both conserved end residues are part of each CDR3. D genes are given only for firm matches. Not every row has a clone size; where given, it reads once, few, many or a size class.

j_gene | abundance | v_gene | d_gene | CDR3aa | CDR3nt
TRBJ2-1 | many | TRBV5-1 | NA | CASSFRNEQFF | TGCGCCAGCAGCTTCCGAAATGAGCAGTTCTTC
TRBJ1-2 | many | TRBV12-3/TRBV12-4 | TRBD1 | CASTVDRAGYGYTF | TGTGCCAGCACCGTGGACAGGGCCGGCTATGGCTACACCTTC
TRBJ2-7 | many | TRBV6-1 | TRBD1 | CASRLGTGSIYEQYF | TGTGCCAGCAGGTTGGGGACAGGGTCCATCTACGAGCAGTACTTC
TRBJ2-5 | many | TRBV29-1 | TRBD2 | CSVGGTSQETQYF | TGCAGCGTTGGAGGGACTAGCCAAGAGACCCAGTACTTC
TRBJ2-7 | many | TRBV20-1 | NA | CSARSGLPIYEQYF | TGCAGTGCTAGATCGGGACTGCCGATCTACGAGCAGTACTTC
TRBJ2-7 | many | TRBV30 | NA | CAWSVQSSYEQYF | TGTGCCTGGAGTGTACAGAGCTCCTACGAGCAGTACTTC
TRBJ2-3 | many | TRBV7-6 | NA | CASSLRRGSTDTQYF | TGTGCCAGCAGCTTACGCCGCGGATCCACAGATACGCAGTATTTT
TRBJ2-1 | few | TRBV11-2 | TRBD2 | CASSLGSSGSESYNEQFF | TGTGCCAGCAGCTTAGGATCAAGCGGGAGTGAATCCTACAATGAGCAGTTCTTC
TRBJ2-5 | many | TRBV29-1 | TRBD1 | CSVETGGETQYF | TGCAGCGTTGAAACAGGGGGGGAGACCCAGTACTTC
TRBJ2-3 | NA | TRBV21-1 | NA | CASSTKGTNNPRTDTQYF | TGTGCCAGCAGCACCAAAGGGACAAACAACCCCCGCACAGATACGCAGTATTTT
TRBJ2-2 | few | TRBV19 | TRBD2 | CASNKLGLAGVGNTGELFF | TGTGCCAGTAATAAACTCGGACTAGCGGGAGTGGGGAACACCGGGGAGCTGTTTTTT
TRBJ2-3 | many | TRBV2 | NA | CASMGRTDTQYF | TGTGCCAGCATGGGTAGGACAGATACGCAGTATTTT
TRBJ1-1 | few | TRBV7-9 | TRBD1 | CANRKGQGMNTEAFF | TGTGCCAACAGAAAGGGACAGGGAATGAACACTGAAGCTTTCTTT
TRBJ2-2 | NA | TRBV12-3/TRBV12-4 | NA | CASSGGLANTGELFF | TGTGCCAGCAGTGGGGGACTCGCGAACACCGGGGAGCTGTTTTTT
TRBJ2-7 | many | TRBV20-1 | NA | CSAFTQGRIGPRIEQYF | TGCAGTGCCTTTACCCAGGGGAGGATTGGCCCACGGATCGAGCAGTACTTC
TRBJ1-4 | many | TRBV6-1 | NA | CASSPYRATNEKLFF | TGTGCCAGCAGTCCCTATCGTGCAACTAATGAAAAACTGTTTTTT
TRBJ2-1 | many | TRBV29-1 | NA | CSVEAAGDEQFF | TGCAGCGTTGAAGCCGCCGGAGATGAGCAGTTCTTC
TRBJ2-3 | many | TRBV5-1 | NA | CASSLQEPYTDTQYF | TGCGCCAGCAGCTTACAAGAGCCCTACACAGATACGCAGTATTTT
TRBJ2-7 | many | TRBV24-1 | NA | CATPFEYF | TGTGCCACTCCGTTTGAGTACTTC
TRBJ2-5 | many | TRBV4-2 | TRBD1 | CASSPRQGDQETQYF | TGTGCCAGCAGCCCCCGACAGGGGGACCAAGAGACCCAGTACTTC
TRBJ2-4 | NA | TRBV10-3 | TRBD2 | CAISDTGTSYTKNIQYF | TGTGCCATCAGTGACACCGGGACTAGTTATACCAAAAACATTCAGTACTTC
TRBJ1-2 | NA | TRBV30 | NA | CAWTKQGSYGYTF | TGTGCCTGGACCAAACAGGGCTCCTATGGCTACACCTTC
TRBJ2-2 | many | TRBV5-6 | NA | CASSSGTGELFF | TGTGCCAGCAGCTCAGGGACCGGGGAGCTGTTTTTT
TRBJ1-6 | many | TRBV5-1 | TRBD1 | CASSSGTENSPLHF | TGCGCCAGCAGCTCCGGGACAGAGAATTCACCCCTCCACTTT
TRBJ1-1 | few | TRBV12-3/TRBV12-4 | TRBD1 | CASSSTGRTEAFF | TGTGCCAGCAGCTCGACAGGGCGGACTGAAGCTTTCTTT
TRBJ1-1 | few | TRBV6-1 | NA | CASSEVPGRKAFF | TGTGCCAGCAGTGAAGTCCCGGGCCGCAAAGCTTTCTTT
TRBJ2-1 | many | TRBV18 | TRBD2 | CASSISSGRSNEQFF | TGTGCCAGCTCAATTTCTAGCGGGAGATCCAATGAGCAGTTCTTC
TRBJ2-5 | many | TRBV3-1 | TRBD2 | CASSQRLAGFQETQYF | TGTGCCAGCAGCCAACGACTAGCGGGGTTCCAAGAGACCCAGTACTTC
TRBJ2-2 | many | TRBV5-1 | NA | CASSLYGTSNTGELFF | TGCGCCAGCAGCCTATATGGGACTTCGAACACCGGGGAGCTGTTTTTT
TRBJ2-3 | few | TRBV20-1 | NA | CSAGGGRAADTQYF | TGCAGTGCTGGAGGGGGGCGGGCGGCAGATACGCAGTATTTT
TRBJ1-5 | many | TRBV10-3 | NA | CAISEVPDLDQPQHF | TGTGCCATCAGTGAGGTCCCAGATCTTGACCAGCCCCAGCATTTT
TRBJ2-7 | many | TRBV7-2 | TRBD1 | CASSLAQTAGTVF | TGTGCCAGCAGCTTAGCGCAGACCGCCGGGACAGTCTTC
TRBJ2-7 | many | TRBV6-5 | NA | CASSYSRPGINYEQYF | TGTGCCAGCAGTTACTCGAGGCCAGGGATTAACTACGAGCAGTACTTC
TRBJ1-3 | many | TRBV24-1 | NA | CATSVPLWDRGAGNTIYF | TGTGCCACCAGTGTCCCTCTGTGGGACCGTGGCGCTGGAAACACCATATATTTT
TRBJ2-1 | many | TRBV5-1 | NA | CASSLDIDNEQFF | TGCGCCAGCAGCTTAGATATTGACAATGAGCAGTTCTTC
TRBJ2-2 | many | TRBV27 | NA | CASSLWPRGTGELFF | TGTGCCAGCAGTTTGTGGCCTCGAGGGACCGGGGAGCTGTTTTTT
TRBJ1-5 | many | TRBV7-2 | NA | CASSPDLHQPQHF | TGTGCCAGCAGCCCCGATTTACATCAGCCCCAGCATTTT
TRBJ1-1 | many | TRBV2 | NA | CASLRGGTEAFF | TGTGCCAGCTTAAGAGGGGGCACTGAAGCTTTCTTT
TRBJ2-7 | many | TRBV7-2 | TRBD1 | CASSLEGGVSYEQYF | TGTGCCAGCAGCTTAGAAGGGGGCGTCTCCTACGAGCAGTACTTC
TRBJ1-5 | many | TRBV4-3 | NA | CASSQGAGDSNQPQHF | TGCGCCAGCAGCCAAGGGGCCGGCGATAGCAATCAGCCCCAGCATTTT
TRBJ1-2 | many | TRBV6-6 | TRBD1 | CASSYRQGANYGYTF | TGTGCCAGCAGTTATCGACAGGGGGCTAACTATGGCTACACCTTC
TRBJ1-1 | NA | TRBV29-1 | TRBD1 | CSGKGASEAFF | TGCAGCGGGAAGGGGGCCTCTGAAGCTTTCTTT
TRBJ2-1 | many | TRBV6-5 | TRBD2 | CASSSSSSGVSYNEQFF | TGTGCCAGCAGTTCATCCTCTAGCGGGGTATCCTACAATGAGCAGTTCTTC
TRBJ2-7 | many | TRBV7-9 | NA | CASSLGLSLGYEQYF | TGTGCCAGCAGCCTGGGACTTTCGCTAGGCTACGAGCAGTACTTC
TRBJ2-7 | many | TRBV28 | TRBD2 | CASSRTSSASYEQYF | TGTGCCAGCAGCCGGACTAGCTCTGCCTCCTACGAGCAGTACTTC
TRBJ2-1 | many | TRBV7-9 | NA | CASSLQGTNEQFF | TGTGCCAGCAGCTTACAGGGGACGAATGAGCAGTTCTTC
TRBJ2-3 | many | TRBV3-1 | TRBD2 | CASSQGDLAGGTDTQYF | TGTGCCAGCAGCCAAGGAGATCTAGCGGGAGGCACAGATACGCAGTATTTT
TRBJ1-1 | NA | TRBV5-4 | NA | CASSLMGVATEAFF | TGTGCCAGCAGCTTGATGGGGGTAGCGACTGAAGCTTTCTTT
TRBJ1-6 | many | TRBV2 | TRBD1 | CASREQGINSPLHF | TGTGCCAGCAGAGAACAGGGGATTAATTCACCCCTCCACTTT
TRBJ2-7 | few | TRBV12-3/TRBV12-4 | NA | CASSTFLAYEQYF | TGTGCCAGCAGTACCTTTTTAGCCTACGAGCAGTACTTC
TRBJ2-1 | many | TRBV20-1 | TRBD2 | CSARISGRIMWNEQFF | TGCAGTGCTAGAATTAGCGGGAGGATTATGTGGAATGAGCAGTTCTTC
TRBJ2-7 | many | TRBV5-1 | NA | CASSLTDPTAYEQYF | TGCGCCAGCAGCTTAACAGACCCTACCGCGTACGAGCAGTACTTC
TRBJ2-1 | many | TRBV12-3/TRBV12-4 | TRBD1 | CASSPSGGYRSYNEQFF | TGTGCCAGCAGCCCCTCAGGGGGTTACCGCTCCTACAATGAGCAGTTCTTC